The next 17 T cell receptor beta chains were all read from a single sample in a study of blood T cell repertoires in COVID-19. Only in-frame clones appear in the TCRdb table, and some are missing; sequencing was by immunoSEQ multiplex PCR. The table includes roughly 180,000 clones, around nine tenths detected once. The sequenced sample was peripheral blood. Receptors were obtained from a man aged 70 or older with active or convalescent COVID-19.

The CDR3 nucleotides are TGTGCCAGCAGGGCGGGAGGTAATAATGAAAAACTGTTTTTT. Translating gives CASRAGGNNEKLFF. The chain recombines TRBV6-5 with TRBJ1-4; no clear D gene. Germline lookup yields CDR1 MNHEY and CDR2 SVGAGI. CDR3 length: 14 amino acids. The germline V and J ends were trimmed by 6 bases and 4 bases, with 12 bases remaining between them.

This clone appeared a few times. J is TRBJ2-5 and V is TRBV15, with D uncertain. CDR3 length: 12 amino acids. Trimming removed 2 bases from V and 2 bases from J, with 3 bases in between. From germline, CDR1 is LNHNV and CDR2 YYDKDF (reference sequence). CDR3 bases: TGTGCCACCAGCAGATCTCAAGAGACCCAGTACTTC. Translating gives CATSRSQETQYF.

This clone appeared a few times. This rearrangement joins TRBV5-4 to TRBJ2-7, with 8 bases lining up with TRBD2. CDR3 length: 15 residues. CDR1 SGHNT and CDR2 YYREEE come from the germline V gene (reference sequence). Losses at the gene ends were 0 bases for V and 2 bases for J; bases not matched to a gene: 4. CDR3 in amino acids: CASSLVGSGTYEQYF. CDR3 sequence (DNA): TGTGCCAGCAGCTTGGTTGGTAGCGGGACCTACGAGCAGTACTTC.

The gene calls are TRBV7-2 and TRBJ1-2, with D possibly being TRBD1 (5 bases). Between the trimmed V and J ends, which lost 1 base and 0 bases, there was a span of 12 bases. The CDR3 is made up of 16 amino acids. Germline loops: CDR1 SGHTA, CDR2 FQGNSA. DNA for the CDR3: TGTGCCAGCAGCTTAGTAGGAGGGGAAGCTAACTATGGCTACACCTTC. Translated: CASSLVGGEANYGYTF.

This clone has just one count. The chain joins TRBV27 to TRBJ2-7; TRBD1 might be the D (5 bases). Between the trimmed V and J ends, which lost 3 bases and 1 base, there was a span of 7 bases. Germline values: CDR1 MNHEY, CDR2 SMNVEV (reference sequence). The CDR3 has 13 residues. CDR3 DNA sequence: TGTGCCAGCAGTTTCGGACATTCCTACGAGCAGTACTTC. Translated, it gives CASSFGHSYEQYF.

The V gene is TRBV4-3, the J gene TRBJ2-5; D possibly corresponds to TRBD1 (6 bases). This CDR3 comprises 15 residues. V gave up 1 base and J gave up 5 bases, with 14 bases separating them. Per germline, CDR1 LGHNA and CDR2 YSLEER. CDR3 region: CASSQATGYGETQYF. The CDR3 DNA follows: TGCGCCAGCAGCCAAGCTACAGGGTATGGGGAGACCCAGTACTTC.

The J gene is TRBJ1-2, the V gene TRBV19, with 7 bases identical to TRBD1. The germline CDR1 and CDR2 sequences are LNHDA and SQIVND (reference sequence). The CDR3 runs 14 residues. Trimming cost V 6 bases and J 4 bases; bases outside gene matches: 8. The CDR3 DNA is TGTGCCAGTAGCTCTGACAGGGTACTCTATGGCTACACCTTC. Its protein product is CASSSDRVLYGYTF.

The chain is built from TRBV12-3 or TRBV12-4 and TRBJ1-1; D gene ambiguous. V gave up 5 bases and J gave up 1 base, with 8 bases separating them. The CDR3 is 13 residues long. The CDR3 loop is CASSRRQNTEAFF. The CDR3 DNA follows: TGTGCCAGCAGTCGTAGACAGAACACTGAAGCTTTCTTT.

The genes are TRBV9 and TRBJ2-7; 7 nucleotides align to TRBD2. The CDR3 runs to 15 residues. The junction had 7 bases not matched to a gene; V was cut back by 4 bases and J by 0 bases. The germline CDR1 and CDR2 sequences are SGDLS and YYNGEE. The CDR3 is CASSFGWEGSYEQYF. CDR3 sequence (DNA): TGTGCCAGCAGCTTCGGGTGGGAGGGCTCCTACGAGCAGTACTTC.

The chain has TRBV2 and TRBJ2-1, with TRBD1 identical over 7 bases. With V trimmed by 7 bases and J by 6 bases, 9 bases remained unmatched. CDR3 length equals 14 residues. The germline CDR1 and CDR2 sequences are SNHLY and FYNNEI. In DNA, the CDR3 is TGTGCCAGCATCCAGGGGGTGAGGGGCAATGAGCAGTTCTTC. Translation gives CASIQGVRGNEQFF.

V gene TRBV30 combines with J gene TRBJ2-2, with 8 bases lining up with TRBD2. The V and J ends lost 1 base and 7 bases, in that order; junction bases with no gene match: 8. This CDR3 region has 15 residues. Germline assignment: CDR1 GTSNPN and CDR2 SVGIG (reference sequence). CDR3 protein: CAWSGRGGLNGELFF. For the CDR3, the DNA is TGTGCCTGGAGTGGCCGGGGGGGGCTGAACGGGGAGCTGTTTTTT.

The rearrangement joins TRBV6-4 to TRBJ2-3, with D tentatively TRBD2 (5 bases). CDR3 length: 13 amino acids. V was clipped by 6 bases and J by 1 base, with 8 bases between them. Germline V lookup: CDR1 MRHNA, CDR2 SNTAGT. The CDR3 sequence: CASSVSGTDTQYF. The CDR3 DNA is TGTGCCAGCAGCGTTAGCGGCACAGATACGCAGTATTTT.

The V call is TRBV6-2 or TRBV6-3, the J call TRBJ2-1; 7 positions agree with TRBD2. This CDR3 comprises 15 residues. J lost 4 bases, V lost 3 bases, and 6 bases had no gene match. Germline V gene lookup returns CDR1 MNHEY and CDR2 SVGEGT. DNA of the CDR3: TGTGCCAGCAGTTATAGGCTAGCGGAATACAATGAGCAGTTCTTC. It specifies CASSYRLAEYNEQFF.

The chain carries TRBV19 and TRBJ1-5; D remains unclear. Germline CDR1 is LNHDA and CDR2 is SQIVND (reference sequence). V lost 0 bases, J lost 3 bases, and 6 bases lay in between. The CDR3 consists of 14 residues. The CDR3 DNA reads as TGTGCCAGTAGTATAGAGTTAATCAATCAGCCCCAGCATTTT. Its translation is CASSIELINQPQHF.

This chain's CDR3 is CASCTAPGNTIYF. The CDR3 DNA is TGTGCCAGCTGTACAGCCCCTGGAAACACCATATATTTT. The chain uses TRBV28 and TRBJ1-3; D unresolved. The CDR3 is made up of 13 amino acids. V lost 8 bases and J 2 bases, leaving 10 bases between the germline ends. Germline CDR1 MDHEN, CDR2 SYDVKM.

The chain joins TRBV3-1 (or the pseudogene TRBV3-2) to TRBJ1-4, with unresolved D. Trimming left V 0 bases short and J 4 bases short, with 9 bases between. Per germline, CDR1 LGHDT and CDR2 YNNKEL (reference sequence). CDR3 size: 15 residues. The CDR3 sequence is CASSQETGSNEKLFF. The CDR3, as DNA: TGTGCCAGCAGCCAAGAGACGGGTAGTAATGAAAAACTGTTTTTT.

This clone is a singleton in its sample. The CDR3 here is CASSFAGVTDTQYF. The CDR3 DNA is TGTGCCAGCAGCTTCGCGGGGGTCACAGATACGCAGTATTTT. The rearrangement joins TRBV7-8 to TRBJ2-3, with 7 bases matching TRBD2. Germline values: CDR1 SGHVS, CDR2 FQNEAQ. The CDR3 runs to 14 residues. The trim removed 3 bases at V and 2 bases at J, leaving 2 bases unmatched.